The entry below gives a single T cell receptor beta chain sequence along with its context. Its antigen remains unidentified. The data are from a study of spatial heterogeneity in lung cancer. Study results and limitations: Resection saw ubiquitous expanded tumor TCRs appear in blood more than follow-up did.

TCR cDNA molecules each carried a unique molecular identifier. TCRdb passed the 5' RACE reads through MiXCR, listing each CDR3 protein once. Of tens of thousands of distinct CDR3 sequences listed, approximately 12% are singletons. Stated time point: sample taken at primary tumor resection. Whole RNA came from tumor, nontumor lung or frozen PBMC and was sequenced without being sorted. CDR3 size: 11 residues. The V and J ends lost 8 bases and 4 bases respectively, with 6 bases between them. CDR1 and CDR2 (germline): MNHEY, SVGEGT. V usage is TRBV6-2 or TRBV6-3 and J usage is TRBJ2-1; D is ambiguous. This clonotype originated in a male donor with early-stage non-small cell lung cancer. Here the sequenced sample was PBMCs, taken at surgery. The CDR3 spells CASLEYNEQFF. DNA for the CDR3: TGTGCCAGCCTAGAATACAATGAGCAGTTCTTC.